The 23 T cell receptor beta chains given below trace back to one sample, sequenced in a study of regulatory T cells in long-lasting Graves disease. Documented time point: newly diagnosed GD, antithyroid drugs for less than 3 months. From RNA extracted from PBMCs, the TCR library was made. Investigators prepared the TCR beta libraries by applying iRepertoire HTBI primers and Arm-PCR of CDR3 regions. A single record per CDR3 protein comes from TCRdb applying MiXCR to the multiplex PCR reads. This sample carries 400,000 to 500,000 distinct CDR3 sequences, about 15% of them seen once, and the ten largest clones take about 7.8%. The sample was also linked to a second study, of T cells in Graves' hyperthyroidism and ophthalmopathy.

Sequencing was performed on peripheral blood mononuclear cells (PBMCs), taken at new diagnosis, from a patient treated with antithyroid drugs. Every receptor here comes from a woman in her thirties or forties with Graves disease.

The gene calls are TRBV7-3 and TRBJ2-1; 11 positions match TRBD2. This CDR3 is built from 15 residues. With V trimmed by 5 bases and J by 4 bases, 4 bases remained unmatched. The germline V gene has CDR1 SGHTA and CDR2 FQGTGA. The CDR3 nucleotides read TGTGCCAGCAGCGTAGGGACTAGCGGATACAATGAGCAGTTCTTC. Its translation: CASSVGTSGYNEQFF.

This clonotype occurred many times. The V call is TRBV11-1, the J call TRBJ2-1, with TRBD2 identical over 14 bases. V dropped 1 base and J dropped 8; count of bases not matched to a gene: 13. Per germline, CDR1 SGHAT and CDR2 FQDESV (reference sequence). The CDR3 length is 19 residues. The CDR3 reads CASSLGRLAGGPTKYEQFF. CDR3 sequence (DNA): TGTGCCAGCAGCTTAGGCCGACTAGCGGGAGGGCCCACGAAATATGAGCAGTTCTTC.

This clonotype showed up many times. The rearrangement uses TRBV28 and TRBJ2-1, with 9 nucleotides matching TRBD2. With V trimmed by 6 bases and J by 5 bases, 11 bases remained unmatched. Germline V gives CDR1 MDHEN, CDR2 SYDVKM. This CDR3 contains 16 residues. CDR3 sequence: CASSPYSGSRHNEQFF. CDR3 in DNA: TGTGCCAGCAGCCCCTATAGCGGGAGTAGACACAATGAGCAGTTCTTC. The full variable domain, in which reference TRBV28 and TRBJ2-1 provide the parts outside the CDR3, is DVKVTQSSRYLVKRTGEKVFLECVQDMDHENMFWYRQDPGLGLRLIYFSYDVKMKEKGDIPEGYSVSREKKERFSLILESASTNQTSMYLCASSPYSGSRHNEQFFGPGTRLTVL.

This clonotype was counted a single time. The chain carries TRBV15 and TRBJ2-1; maybe TRBD2 (6 bases). Germline V CDR1 and CDR2: LNHNV, YYDKDF (reference sequence). The CDR3 has 14 residues. V lost 0 bases and J lost 4, with 7 bases in between. The CDR3: CATSRDRGYNEQFF. The CDR3 DNA reads TGTGCCACCAGCAGAGATCGGGGGTACAATGAGCAGTTCTTC.

This clonotype showed up just a few times. The chain recombines TRBV11-2 with TRBJ2-5; TRBD2 matches at 13 bases. The junction had 4 bases not matched to a gene; V was cut back by 5 bases and J by 4 bases. Germline V lookup: CDR1 SGHAT, CDR2 FQNNGV. This CDR3 has 15 amino acids. The CDR3 DNA reads as TGTGCCAGCAGCAAATGGACTAGCGGGAGAGAGACCCAGTACTTC. It codes for CASSKWTSGRETQYF.

This clonotype was detected many times. V gene TRBV7-9 combines with J gene TRBJ2-1; D call uncertain. The CDR3 covers 15 residues. Germline CDR1 is SEHNR and CDR2 is FQNEAQ (reference sequence). V lost 1 base to trimming and J lost 5 bases, with 12 bases between them. The CDR3 DNA follows: TGTGCCAGCAGCTTAGTGTGGAGTGGAAACAATGAGCAGTTCTTC. Translating it yields CASSLVWSGNNEQFF.

This clonotype has a count of ten or more. This rearrangement joins TRBV27 to TRBJ1-6, with 9 nucleotides matching TRBD1. This CDR3 region has 14 residues. Germline assignment: CDR1 MNHEY and CDR2 SMNVEV (reference sequence). Losses at the gene ends were 3 bases for V and 12 bases for J; bases not matched to a gene: 6. CDR3 in amino acids: CASSLNRGLGPLHF. Written as DNA, the CDR3 is TGTGCCAGCAGTTTGAACAGGGGGCTGGGACCCCTCCACTTT.

This clonotype was counted ten times or more. This chain links TRBV12-3 or TRBV12-4 with TRBJ2-5; no definite D call. V gave up 3 bases and J gave up 1 base, with 3 bases separating them. The CDR3 runs to 12 residues. DNA for the CDR3: TGTGCCAGCAGTTTCCTCCAAGAGACCCAGTACTTC. Translating gives CASSFLQETQYF.

Remarks on this clonotype: A read error may produce the germline difference seen at one junction end. V and J are TRBV7-2 and TRBJ2-2; D unresolved. The germline CDR1 and CDR2 sequences are SGHTA and FQGNSA. The CDR3 loop spans 14 amino acids. The CDR3 reads CAGSPWSTTGELFF. DNA of the CDR3: TGTGCCGGCAGCCCATGGTCAACTACCGGGGAGCTGTTTTTT.

The rearrangement joins TRBV6-2 or TRBV6-3 to TRBJ2-1; D gene uncertain. The CDR3 extends over 12 amino acids. From germline, CDR1 is MNHEY and CDR2 SVGEGT. V dropped 2 bases and J dropped 10 bases, with 9 bases sitting between them. CDR3 region: CASSYLDREQFF. DNA of the CDR3: TGTGCCAGCAGTTACCTAGACCGGGAGCAGTTCTTC.

In its sample, this clonotype was seen a few times. V is TRBV24-1 and J is TRBJ1-5; a possible D gene is TRBD1 (6 bases). The CDR3 totals 13 residues. From germline, CDR1 is KGHDR and CDR2 SFDVKD. V lost 5 bases, J lost 4 bases, and 8 bases lay in between. The CDR3 sequence is CATSGDNNQPQHF. The CDR3 nucleotides read TGTGCCACCAGTGGGGACAATAATCAGCCCCAGCATTTT.

This clonotype was seen at least ten times. The V gene is TRBV7-3, the J gene TRBJ2-2, with TRBD2 matching 7 bases. The ends lost 3 bases at V and 5 bases at J; junction bases unmatched: 6. The CDR3 runs to 15 residues. Germline V gene data show CDR1 as SGHTA and CDR2 as FQGTGA. CDR3: CASSLGGSGTGELFF. The DNA for the CDR3 is TGTGCCAGCAGCTTGGGCGGGAGCGGTACCGGGGAGCTGTTTTTT.

The chain combines TRBV19 with TRBJ1-1; 8 nucleotides match TRBD1. Looked up from germline, CDR1 is LNHDA and CDR2 is SQIVND (reference sequence). V shed 9 bases and J 8 bases; nucleotides not matched to a gene: 14. There are 14 residues in the CDR3. CDR3 loop: CARLNGQGSKEAFF. The CDR3 DNA sequence: TGTGCCAGGCTAAACGGACAGGGCTCTAAAGAAGCTTTCTTT.

The CDR3 loop is CASSQVGGQIGNTIYF. The DNA of the CDR3 is TGCGCCAGCAGCCAAGTAGGGGGCCAAATTGGGAACACCATATATTTT. The V and J genes are TRBV4-1 and TRBJ1-3, with 7 bases aligning to TRBD1. After removal of 1 base from V and 7 bases from J, the junction contained 10 bases not matched to a gene. CDR1 MGHRA and CDR2 YSYEKL come from the germline V gene. This CDR3 comprises 16 residues.

This clonotype was seen ten or more times. This rearrangement joins TRBV5-5 to TRBJ2-7; D could derive from TRBD1 or TRBD2 (5 bases each). This CDR3 is 14 amino acids long. Trimming cost V 0 bases and J 5 bases, with 12 bases left between them. Germline assignment: CDR1 SGHKS and CDR2 YYEKEE (reference sequence). The CDR3 DNA is TGTGCCAGCAGCTTGGCCCGGGGCAGGGACGAGCAGTACTTC. This sequence encodes CASSLARGRDEQYF.

This clonotype was recorded at least ten times. This chain links TRBV11-3 with TRBJ1-1; D call uncertain. The V and J ends lost 1 base and 5 bases respectively, with 14 bases between them. This CDR3 contains 15 residues. Germline V CDR1 and CDR2: SGHNT, YENEEA. The CDR3 reads CASSLGAEELTEAFF. For the CDR3, the DNA is TGTGCCAGCAGCTTAGGGGCAGAGGAGCTGACTGAAGCTTTCTTT.

The rearrangement uses TRBV27 and TRBJ2-1; D is uncertain. There are 13 residues in the CDR3. CDR1 and CDR2 (germline): MNHEY, SMNVEV (reference sequence). The V and J ends lost 3 bases and 5 bases respectively, with 8 bases between them. DNA of the CDR3: TGTGCCAGCAGTTTTGGCTACCACAATGAGCAGTTCTTC. The encoded protein is CASSFGYHNEQFF.

This clonotype was detected ten times or more. This sequence joins TRBV12-3 or TRBV12-4 and TRBJ2-7; tentatively, D is TRBD2 (5 bases). Trimming removed 6 bases from V and 6 bases from J, with 9 bases in between. CDR3 size: 11 residues. The CDR3 region is CASSQGGEQYF. DNA of the CDR3: TGTGCCAGCAGCCAAGGAGGCGAGCAGTACTTC.

This sequence joins TRBV27 and TRBJ2-1; the match to TRBD2 covers 7 bases. Trimming took 2 bases from V and 6 from J; bases not matched to a gene: 7. Germline-derived CDR1 and CDR2 are MNHEY and SMNVEV (reference sequence). The CDR3 runs to 15 residues. CDR3 bases: TGTGCCAGCAGTTTAGTCGCTAGCGGAGGCAATGAGCAGTTCTTC. The encoded protein is CASSLVASGGNEQFF.

This clonotype has ten or more counts. The chain has TRBV11-2 and TRBJ2-7; tentative D call: TRBD1 (6 bases). V was pared by 5 bases and J by 3 bases, with 17 bases between. CDR1 is SGHAT, CDR2 FQNNGV, per germline. The CDR3 is made up of 15 amino acids. CDR3 nucleotides: TGTGCCAGCAGCCCCCTTGGACAGACCATCTACGAGCAGTACTTC. Protein product: CASSPLGQTIYEQYF.

Ten or more counts support this clonotype. The V call is TRBV6-2 or TRBV6-3, the J call TRBJ2-3; D tentatively reads TRBD1 or TRBD2 (5 bases each). Trimming stripped 6 bases from V and 1 base from J, with 14 bases between. Looked up from germline, CDR1 is MNHEY and CDR2 is SVGEGT. This CDR3 is 15 amino acids long. CDR3 amino acids: CASRPGTDGTDTQYF. CDR3 DNA sequence: TGTGCCAGCAGACCCGGGACCGATGGCACAGATACGCAGTATTTT.

This clonotype was seen at least ten times. The gene calls are TRBV10-2 and TRBJ2-1; 13 bases are a match to TRBD2. Looked up from germline, CDR1 is WSHSY and CDR2 is SAAADI. The CDR3 has 12 residues. The CDR3 here is CATSGRAFEQFF. CDR3 coding DNA: TGCGCAACTAGCGGGAGGGCATTTGAGCAGTTCTTC.

The chain combines TRBV6-4 with TRBJ2-1, with TRBD1 identical over 10 bases. The germline V gene has CDR1 MRHNA and CDR2 SNTAGT. The CDR3 has 16 amino acids. V shed 7 bases and J 4 bases; nucleotides not matched to a gene: 10. Here the CDR3 reads CASTSRQGARYNEQFF. Written as DNA, the CDR3 is TGTGCCAGCACCTCACGACAGGGGGCTAGGTACAATGAGCAGTTCTTC.